The 28 T cell receptor beta chains below all came from one sample that was sequenced in a study of T cells in Graves' hyperthyroidism and ophthalmopathy. RNA transcripts provided the source from which TCR beta CDR3 regions were amplified. HTBI primers drove first-round RT-PCR of the TCR CDR3. A single record per CDR3 protein comes from TCRdb applying MiXCR to the multiplex PCR reads. The repertoire holds approximately 520,000 distinct CDR3 sequences, with around 22% as singletons. Input material: blood. The receptors were sampled from a woman between 25 and 40 years old with Graves' ophthalmopathy.

This clonotype was seen at least ten times. The chain couples TRBV20-1 to TRBJ2-7; D perhaps matches TRBD1 (7 bases). The germline CDR1 and CDR2 sequences are DFQATT and SNEGSKA (reference sequence). CDR3 length: 18 amino acids. V was clipped by 0 bases and J by 2 bases, with 23 bases between them. CDR3 sequence: CSARERAGQPRDAYEQYF. Here the CDR3 DNA reads TGCAGTGCTAGAGAGAGGGCGGGACAGCCGAGGGACGCCTACGAGCAGTACTTC.

This clonotype occurred a few times. The gene calls are TRBV11-2 and TRBJ2-5; D is undetermined. The CDR3 has 12 amino acids. CDR1 is SGHAT, CDR2 FQNNGV, per germline. Trimming took off 8 bases at V and 1 base at J, with 8 bases between the two ends. The CDR3 loop is CASGQVQETQYF. The CDR3 nucleotides read TGTGCCAGCGGGCAGGTCCAAGAGACCCAGTACTTC.

This clonotype has a count of ten or more. The rearrangement links TRBV20-1 to TRBJ2-2; D is unresolved. Germline CDR1 is DFQATT and CDR2 is SNEGSKA (reference sequence). V lost 2 bases and J lost 3, with 10 bases in between. The length of the CDR3 is 14 residues. This CDR3 reads CSARPSTHTGELFF. The CDR3 DNA is TGCAGTGCTAGACCAAGCACGCACACCGGGGAGCTGTTTTTT.

This clonotype was counted a few times. J is TRBJ2-1 and V is TRBV12-3 or TRBV12-4; D is tentatively TRBD1 or TRBD2 (5 bases each). The V gene lost 5 bases and the J gene lost 2 bases, with 13 bases spanning the gap. The CDR3 sequence is 15 residues long. CDR3 amino acids: CASSPPRGPYNEQFF. In DNA form, the CDR3 reads TGTGCCAGCAGTCCCCCCCGGGGCCCCTACAATGAGCAGTTCTTC.

This clonotype was observed at least ten times. This chain joins TRBV6-5 and TRBJ1-3; D gene ambiguous. The CDR3 runs 15 residues. CDR1 is MNHEY and CDR2 is SVGAGI in the germline V gene. Deletions cut 2 bases from V and 4 bases from J, with 12 bases between. The CDR3 spells CASSYGSTVGNTIYF. CDR3 bases: TGTGCCAGCAGTTACGGATCAACGGTGGGAAACACCATATATTTT.

This clonotype was recorded at least ten times. The rearrangement uses TRBV29-1 and TRBJ1-3; a possible D gene is TRBD1 (5 bases). CDR1 and CDR2 from the germline V gene are SQVTM and ANQGSEA. The CDR3 totals 14 residues. The V end was cut by 4 bases, the J end by 0 bases, with 10 bases between. The CDR3 bases are TGCAGCGTTGTTACAGGTGCCTCTGGAAACACCATATATTTT. Translated, it gives CSVVTGASGNTIYF.

J is TRBJ1-2 and V is TRBV19; TRBD1 matches at 10 bases. The CDR3 has 18 residues. V lost 4 bases and J lost 0; bases outside the gene matches: 11. Germline V CDR1 and CDR2: LNHDA, SQIVND (reference sequence). CDR3 residues: CASSTFRDRGSSNYGYTF. As DNA, the CDR3 is TGTGCCAGTAGTACCTTCCGGGACAGGGGATCCTCTAACTATGGCTACACCTTC. Based on the CDR3 plus reference TRBV19 and TRBJ1-2, the full variable domain is DGGITQSPKYLFRKEGQNVTLSCEQNLNHDAMYWYRQDPGQGLRLIYYSQIVNDFQKGDIAEGYSVSREKKESFPLTVTSAQKNPTAFYLCASSTFRDRGSSNYGYTFGSGTRLTVV.

This clonotype was observed many times. The chain couples TRBV10-3 to TRBJ2-5, with 11 bases that match TRBD2. Germline CDR1 reads ENHRY; CDR2 reads SYGVKD. V shed 6 bases, J shed 4 bases, and the junction held 7 bases outside the gene matches. The CDR3 loop spans 15 amino acids. The DNA for the CDR3 is TGTGCCATCAGGGTACTAGCGGGGGTACGAGAGACCCAGTACTTC. This codes for CAIRVLAGVRETQYF.

V gene TRBV28 combines with J gene TRBJ2-5, with 7 nucleotides matching TRBD2. Germline trimming cut 3 bases from V and 5 bases from J; bases unmatched to any gene: 12. CDR1 is MDHEN, CDR2 SYDVKM, per germline. The CDR3 spans 16 residues. CDR3 amino acids: CASSLGGRINLETQYF. For the CDR3, the DNA is TGTGCCAGCAGTTTGGGGGGGAGAATCAACTTGGAGACCCAGTACTTC.

This rearrangement joins TRBV20-1 to TRBJ1-2; 7 bases agree with TRBD1. The CDR3 length is 14 residues. Trimming took 5 bases from V and 1 from J; bases not matched to a gene: 7. CDR1 and CDR2 (germline): DFQATT, SNEGSKA (reference sequence). CDR3 residues: CSAPPGQINYGYTF. The DNA for the CDR3 is TGCAGTGCTCCCCCGGGACAGATTAACTATGGCTACACCTTC.

This clonotype was found many times. An end of the junction does not agree with germline; a read error may underlie this. The chain links TRBV7-9 to TRBJ1-1; no firm D call. Germline CDR1 reads SEHNR; CDR2 reads FQNEAQ (reference sequence). This CDR3 comprises 13 residues. The CDR3 reads CASSLELNTEAFF. The CDR3 coding sequence is TGTGCCAGCAGTTTAGAGCTGAACACTGAAGCTTTCTTT.

This clonotype has a count of ten or more. The V call is TRBV6-1, the J call TRBJ2-5; 10 nucleotides line up with TRBD2. Germline values: CDR1 MNHNS, CDR2 SASEGT. V trimming: 1 base; J trimming: 5 bases; junction bases outside the gene matches: 7. CDR3 length: 16 residues. CDR3 nucleotide sequence: TGTGCCAGCAGTGAAGAGCCAGCGGGGGGGGTGGAGACCCAGTACTTC. Its protein product is CASSEEPAGGVETQYF.

This clonotype was detected ten times or more. The gene calls are TRBV12-3 or TRBV12-4 and TRBJ2-7; the D gene is possibly TRBD1 (6 bases). V was trimmed by 10 bases and J by 6 bases, leaving 19 bases between them. The CDR3 is 13 amino acids. CDR3 in DNA: TGTGCCACCACTAGGCAGGGGTACGGCGAGCAGTACTTC. It specifies CATTRQGYGEQYF.

The chain combines TRBV4-1 with TRBJ2-5, with a weak D call TRBD1 (5 bases). The CDR3 covers 16 residues. Trimming took off 0 bases at V and 5 bases at J, with 16 bases between the two ends. Germline V gene data show CDR1 as MGHRA and CDR2 as YSYEKL. In DNA form, the CDR3 reads TGCGCCAGCAGCCAAGATGCAGGGATGGGATTGGAGACCCAGTACTTC. It yields the protein CASSQDAGMGLETQYF.

The DNA of the CDR3 is TGTGCCAGCCAGGATACTAACTATGGCTACACCTTC. Its protein product is CASQDTNYGYTF. The rearrangement uses TRBV2 and TRBJ1-2, with D uncertain. Trimming cost V 8 bases and J 0 bases, with 7 bases left between them. The CDR3 runs 12 residues. CDR1 and CDR2 (germline): SNHLY, FYNNEI.

CDR3 region: CASSGGAANNQPQHF. In DNA, the CDR3 is TGTGCCAGCAGTGGGGGGGCAGCCAACAATCAGCCCCAGCATTTT. The rearrangement joins TRBV2 to TRBJ1-5, with TRBD1 as a possible D gene (6 bases). Germline V gene sequence: CDR1 SNHLY, CDR2 FYNNEI. Trimming stripped 4 bases from V and 3 bases from J, with 13 bases between. This CDR3 is 15 amino acids long.

This clonotype was counted only a few times. V is TRBV20-1 and J is TRBJ1-5; no reliable D call. The V end lost 5 bases, the J end lost 0 bases, and 11 bases lay between the germline ends. The CDR3 is 14 residues long. Germline V gives CDR1 DFQATT, CDR2 SNEGSKA (reference sequence). The CDR3 nucleotides are TGCAGTGCTTCCAGATACAATAGCAATCAGCCCCAGCATTTT. Protein sequence: CSASRYNSNQPQHF.

In this sample, this clonotype turned up many times. The chain carries TRBV7-2 and TRBJ2-5, with 12 bases aligning to TRBD2. This CDR3 has 15 residues. From germline, CDR1 is SGHTA and CDR2 FQGNSA. J lost 2 bases, V lost 4 bases, and 2 bases had no gene match. The CDR3 protein is CASSSGLAGQETQYF. The CDR3, as DNA: TGTGCCAGCAGCTCAGGACTAGCGGGGCAAGAGACCCAGTACTTC.

This clonotype came up many times. The chain links TRBV20-1 to TRBJ2-7, with 8 bases fitting TRBD2. The CDR3 has 16 residues. V was clipped by 1 base and J by 0 bases; unmatched bases: 8. From germline, CDR1 is DFQATT and CDR2 SNEGSKA (reference sequence). CDR3: CSARVPGGGYSYEQYF. CDR3 nucleotides: TGCAGTGCTAGAGTCCCTGGCGGGGGGTACTCCTACGAGCAGTACTTC.

This clonotype was recorded at least ten times. The CDR3 DNA follows: TGTGCCACCAGCAGTCGGACGGTGGGCTACGAGCAGTACTTC. Residues: CATSSRTVGYEQYF. This sequence joins TRBV15 and TRBJ2-7; unclear D gene. CDR1 LNHNV and CDR2 YYDKDF come from the germline V gene (reference sequence). The CDR3 consists of 14 residues. V was shortened by 3 bases and J by 3 bases, with 12 bases between the two germline ends.

This clonotype turned up a few times. This sequence joins TRBV12-3 or TRBV12-4 and TRBJ1-2; tentatively, D is TRBD1 (5 bases). CDR3 length: 14 amino acids. V lost 1 base to trimming and J lost 8 bases, with 14 bases between them. CDR3 region: CASSLGGGVMGYTF. The CDR3 coding sequence is TGTGCCAGCAGTTTAGGGGGAGGGGTGATGGGCTACACCTTC.

This clonotype occurred once. V usage is TRBV3-1 and J usage is TRBJ1-2; D remains ambiguous. In germline, CDR1 is LGHDT, CDR2 YNNKEL (reference sequence). Trimming stripped 1 base from V and 8 bases from J, with 11 bases between. CDR3 size: 13 residues. CDR3 loop: CASSQGIGNGYTF. CDR3 coding DNA: TGTGCCAGCAGCCAAGGAATAGGGAACGGCTACACCTTC.

The sample holds many counts of this clonotype. This chain links TRBV7-8 with TRBJ1-2; D is undetermined. The germline gives CDR1 SGHVS, CDR2 FQNEAQ. V was pared by 5 bases and J by 0 bases, with 7 bases between. CDR3 length: 13 residues. The CDR3 DNA is TGTGCCAGCAGCCGGGAACCTAACTATGGCTACACCTTC. This encodes CASSREPNYGYTF.

The chain links TRBV6-1 to TRBJ1-5; D uncertain. The germline gives CDR1 MNHNS, CDR2 SASEGT. The V gene lost 8 bases and the J gene lost 2 bases, with 10 bases spanning the gap. This CDR3 region has 13 residues. CDR3 loop: CASGYFGNQPQHF. In DNA form, the CDR3 reads TGTGCCAGCGGGTATTTCGGCAATCAGCCCCAGCATTTT.

This clonotype was found many times. The junction does not match germline at one end; this may be a read error. This chain links TRBV30 with TRBJ2-4, with TRBD2 as a possible D gene (6 bases). Germline values: CDR1 GTSNPN, CDR2 SVGIG (reference sequence). This CDR3 region has 16 residues. In DNA, the CDR3 is TGTGCCTGGAGTCTTGTAGGAGGGAGTACCAAAAACATTAAGTACTTC. Translation: CAWSLVGGSTKNIKYF. The full variable domain, with the rest looked up from reference TRBV30 and TRBJ2-4, is SQTIHQWPATLVQPVGSPLSLECTVEGTSNPNLYWYRQAAGRGLQLLFYSVGIGQISSEVPQNLSASRPQDRQFILSSKKLLLSDSGFYLCAWSLVGGSTKNIKYFGAGTRLSVL.

The V call is TRBV5-1, the J call TRBJ2-4; TRBD1 agrees at 8 bases. CDR1 and CDR2 from the germline V gene are SGHRS and YFSETQ. V dropped 3 bases and J dropped 5; count of bases not matched to a gene: 7. The CDR3 runs 15 residues. The CDR3 DNA is TGCGCCAGCAGCTCAGGGGGCTATGGGGAAAACATTCAGTACTTC. Residues: CASSSGGYGENIQYF.

This clonotype was seen ten or more times. V gene TRBV12-3 or TRBV12-4 combines with J gene TRBJ2-7, with D possibly being TRBD1 or TRBD2 (6 bases each). Between the trimmed V and J ends, which lost 9 bases and 2 bases, there was a span of 23 bases. This CDR3 comprises 16 residues. The CDR3 is CARGPLGVGGPYEQYF. The CDR3 DNA reads as TGTGCCAGGGGACCGCTGGGCGTGGGGGGCCCCTACGAGCAGTACTTC.

This clonotype has only a few counts. The chain recombines TRBV6-1 with TRBJ2-7; TRBD2 agrees at 7 bases. Germline CDR1 is MNHNS and CDR2 is SASEGT. Trimming removed 6 bases from V and 5 bases from J; junction bases left unmatched: 13. This CDR3 contains 15 residues. The DNA of the CDR3 is TGTGCCAGCAGGGGTGCGTCCAGCGGGGCCGACGAGCAGTACTTC. It codes for CASRGASSGADEQYF.